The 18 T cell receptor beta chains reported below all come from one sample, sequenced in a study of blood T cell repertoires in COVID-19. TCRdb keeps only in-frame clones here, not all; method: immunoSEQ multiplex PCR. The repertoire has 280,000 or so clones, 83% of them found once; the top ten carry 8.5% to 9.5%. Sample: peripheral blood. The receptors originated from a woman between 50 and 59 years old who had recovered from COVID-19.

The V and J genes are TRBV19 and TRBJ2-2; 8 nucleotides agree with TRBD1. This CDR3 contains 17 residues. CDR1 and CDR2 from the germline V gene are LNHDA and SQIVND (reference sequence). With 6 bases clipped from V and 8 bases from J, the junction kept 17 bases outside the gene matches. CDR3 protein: CASRNRTGFSDSGELFF. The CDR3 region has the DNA TGTGCCAGTAGAAACCGGACAGGGTTTTCCGACTCAGGGGAGCTGTTTTTT. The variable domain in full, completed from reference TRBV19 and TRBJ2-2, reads DGGITQSPKYLFRKEGQNVTLSCEQNLNHDAMYWYRQDPGQGLRLIYYSQIVNDFQKGDIAEGYSVSREKKESFPLTVTSAQKNPTAFYLCASRNRTGFSDSGELFFGEGSRLTVL.

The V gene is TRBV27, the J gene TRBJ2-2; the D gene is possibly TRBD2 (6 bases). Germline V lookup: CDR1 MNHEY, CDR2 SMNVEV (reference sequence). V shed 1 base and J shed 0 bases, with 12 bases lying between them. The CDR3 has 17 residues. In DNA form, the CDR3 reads TGTGCCAGCAGTTTATATAGCGGAGACGCGAACACCGGGGAGCTGTTTTTT. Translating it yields CASSLYSGDANTGELFF.

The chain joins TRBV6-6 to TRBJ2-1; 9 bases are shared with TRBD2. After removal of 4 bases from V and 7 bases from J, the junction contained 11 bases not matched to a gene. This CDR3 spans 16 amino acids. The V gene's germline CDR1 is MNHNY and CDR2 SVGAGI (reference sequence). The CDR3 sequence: CASSSEARGGLNEQFF. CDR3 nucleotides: TGTGCCAGCAGTTCCGAGGCGCGGGGGGGCTTGAATGAGCAGTTCTTC.

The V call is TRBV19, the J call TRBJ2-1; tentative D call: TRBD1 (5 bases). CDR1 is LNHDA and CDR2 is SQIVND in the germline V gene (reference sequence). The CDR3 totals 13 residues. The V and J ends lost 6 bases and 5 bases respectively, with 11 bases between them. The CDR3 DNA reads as TGTGCCAGTAGCCAGGGTTCACACAATGAGCAGTTCTTC. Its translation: CASSQGSHNEQFF.

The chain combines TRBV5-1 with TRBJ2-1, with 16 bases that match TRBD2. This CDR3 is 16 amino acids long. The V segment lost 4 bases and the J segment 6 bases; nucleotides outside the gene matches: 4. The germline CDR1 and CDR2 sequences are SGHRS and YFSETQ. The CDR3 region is CASSTGTSGRGNEQFF. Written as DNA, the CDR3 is TGCGCCAGCAGCACCGGGACTAGCGGGAGGGGCAATGAGCAGTTCTTC.

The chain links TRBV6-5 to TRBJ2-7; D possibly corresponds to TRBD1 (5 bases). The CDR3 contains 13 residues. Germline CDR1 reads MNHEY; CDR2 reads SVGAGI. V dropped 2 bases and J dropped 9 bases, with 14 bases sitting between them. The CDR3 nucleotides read TGTGCCAGCAGTTACCCCCCAGGGCAAGGGCAGTACTTC. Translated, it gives CASSYPPGQGQYF.

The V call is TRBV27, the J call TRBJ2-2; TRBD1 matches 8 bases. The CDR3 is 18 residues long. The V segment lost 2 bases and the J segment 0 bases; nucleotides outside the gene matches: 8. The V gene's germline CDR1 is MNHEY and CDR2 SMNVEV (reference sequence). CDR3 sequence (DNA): TGTGCCAGCAGTTTAATCGGGACAGGACGCCCGAACACCGGGGAGCTGTTTTTT. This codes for CASSLIGTGRPNTGELFF.

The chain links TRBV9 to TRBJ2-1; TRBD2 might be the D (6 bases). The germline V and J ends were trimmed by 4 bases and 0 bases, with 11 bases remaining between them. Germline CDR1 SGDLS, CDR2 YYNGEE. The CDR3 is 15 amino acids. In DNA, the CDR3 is TGTGCCAGCAGCCCCCAGGGAGGCTCCTACAATGAGCAGTTCTTC. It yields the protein CASSPQGGSYNEQFF.

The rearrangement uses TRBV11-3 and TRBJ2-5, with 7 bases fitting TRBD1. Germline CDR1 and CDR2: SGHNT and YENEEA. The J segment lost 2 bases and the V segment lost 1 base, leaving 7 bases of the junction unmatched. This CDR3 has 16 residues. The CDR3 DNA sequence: TGTGCCAGCAGCTTAGGAACCGGGACAGTGCAAGAGACCCAGTACTTC. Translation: CASSLGTGTVQETQYF. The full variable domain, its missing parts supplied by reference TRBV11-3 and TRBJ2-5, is EAGVVQSPRYKIIEKKQPVAFWCNPISGHNTLYWYLQNLGQGPELLIRYENEEAVDDSQLPKDRFSAERLKGVDSTLKIQPAELGDSAVYLCASSLGTGTVQETQYFGPGTRLLVL.

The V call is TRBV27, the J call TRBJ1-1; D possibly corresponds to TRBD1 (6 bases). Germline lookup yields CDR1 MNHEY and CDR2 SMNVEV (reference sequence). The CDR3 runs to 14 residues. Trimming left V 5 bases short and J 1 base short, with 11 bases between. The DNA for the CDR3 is TGTGCCAGCAGTCCTGGACAGCCGAACACTGAAGCTTTCTTT. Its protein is CASSPGQPNTEAFF.

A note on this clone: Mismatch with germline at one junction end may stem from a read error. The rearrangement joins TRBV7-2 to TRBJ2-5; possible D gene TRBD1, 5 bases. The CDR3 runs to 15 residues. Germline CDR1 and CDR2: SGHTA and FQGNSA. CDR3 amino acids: CASSLARREGAPRDF. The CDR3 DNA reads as TGTGCCAGCAGCTTAGCGCGAAGGGAAGGGGCCCCAAGGGACTTC.

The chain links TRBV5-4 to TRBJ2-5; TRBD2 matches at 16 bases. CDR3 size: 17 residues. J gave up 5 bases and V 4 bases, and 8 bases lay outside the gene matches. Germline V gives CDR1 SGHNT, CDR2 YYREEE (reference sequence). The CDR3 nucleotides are TGTGCCAGCAGCCCGGGGACTAGCGGGAGGGCCGGTGAGACCCAGTACTTC. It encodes CASSPGTSGRAGETQYF.

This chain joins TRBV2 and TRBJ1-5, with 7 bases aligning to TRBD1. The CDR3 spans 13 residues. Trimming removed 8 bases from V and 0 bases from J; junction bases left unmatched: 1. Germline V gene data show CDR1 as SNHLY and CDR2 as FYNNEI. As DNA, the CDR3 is TGTGCCAGCGGGACAGATAGCAATCAGCCCCAGCATTTT. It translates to CASGTDSNQPQHF. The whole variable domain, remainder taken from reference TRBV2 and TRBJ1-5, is EPEVTQTPSHQVTQMGQEVILRCVPISNHLYFYWYRQILGQKVEFLVSFYNNEISEKSEIFDDQFSVERPDGSNFTLKIRSTKLEDSAMYFCASGTDSNQPQHFGDGTRLSIL.

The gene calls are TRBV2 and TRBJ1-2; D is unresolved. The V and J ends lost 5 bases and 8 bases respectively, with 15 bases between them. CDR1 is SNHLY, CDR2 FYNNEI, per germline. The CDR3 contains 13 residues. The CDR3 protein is CASSPLAPEGYTF. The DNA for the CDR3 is TGTGCCAGCAGTCCACTCGCCCCGGAGGGCTACACCTTC.

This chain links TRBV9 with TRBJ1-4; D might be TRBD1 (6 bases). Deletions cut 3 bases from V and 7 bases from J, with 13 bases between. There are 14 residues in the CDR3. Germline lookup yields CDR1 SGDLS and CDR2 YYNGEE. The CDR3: CASSAGDGFEKLFF. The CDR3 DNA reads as TGTGCCAGCAGCGCAGGGGATGGGTTTGAAAAACTGTTTTTT.

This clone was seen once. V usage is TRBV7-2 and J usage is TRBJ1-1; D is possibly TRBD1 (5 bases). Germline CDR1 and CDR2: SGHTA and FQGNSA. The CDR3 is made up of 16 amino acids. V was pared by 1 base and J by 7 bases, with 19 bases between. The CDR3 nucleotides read TGTGCCAGCAGCTTAGGAAGGGGTGCGGCAGCAGGTGAAGCTTTCTTT. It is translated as CASSLGRGAAAGEAFF.

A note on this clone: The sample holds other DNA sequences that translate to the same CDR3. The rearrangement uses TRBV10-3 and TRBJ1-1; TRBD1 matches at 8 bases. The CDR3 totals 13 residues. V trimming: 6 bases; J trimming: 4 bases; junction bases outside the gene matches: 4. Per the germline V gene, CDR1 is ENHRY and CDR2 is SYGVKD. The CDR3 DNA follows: TGTGCCATCAGCGGACAGGGAGGCACTGAAGCTTTCTTT. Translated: CAISGQGGTEAFF.

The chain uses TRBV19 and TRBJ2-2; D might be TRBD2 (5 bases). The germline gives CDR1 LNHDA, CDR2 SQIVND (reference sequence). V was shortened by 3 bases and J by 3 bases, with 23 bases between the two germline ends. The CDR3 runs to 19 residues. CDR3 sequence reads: CASSMRLGLREGHTGELFF. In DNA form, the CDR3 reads TGTGCCAGTAGTATGAGGCTAGGCCTACGCGAGGGTCACACCGGGGAGCTGTTTTTT.